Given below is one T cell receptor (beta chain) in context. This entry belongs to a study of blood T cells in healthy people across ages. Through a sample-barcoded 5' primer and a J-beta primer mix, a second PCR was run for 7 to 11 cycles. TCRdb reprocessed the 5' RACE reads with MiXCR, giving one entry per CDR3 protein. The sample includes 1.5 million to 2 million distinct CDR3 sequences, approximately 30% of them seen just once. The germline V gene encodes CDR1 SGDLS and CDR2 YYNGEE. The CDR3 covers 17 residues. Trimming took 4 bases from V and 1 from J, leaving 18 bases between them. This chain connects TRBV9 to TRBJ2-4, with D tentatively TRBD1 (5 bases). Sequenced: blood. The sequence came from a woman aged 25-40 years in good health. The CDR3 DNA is TGTGCCAGCAGCTCTTTGGCTAGTGCAGGGGCCAAAAACATTCAGTACTTC. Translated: CASSSLASAGAKNIQYF.